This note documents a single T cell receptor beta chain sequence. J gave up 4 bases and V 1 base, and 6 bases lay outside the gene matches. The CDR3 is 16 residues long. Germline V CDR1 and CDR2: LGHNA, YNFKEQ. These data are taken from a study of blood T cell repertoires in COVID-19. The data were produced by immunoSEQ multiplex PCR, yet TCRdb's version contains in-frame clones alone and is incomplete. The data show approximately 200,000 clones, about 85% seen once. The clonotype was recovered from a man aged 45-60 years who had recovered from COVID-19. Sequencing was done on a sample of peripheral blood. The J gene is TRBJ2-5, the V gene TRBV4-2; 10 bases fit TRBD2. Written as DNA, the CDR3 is TGTGCCAGCAGCCAAGGGTCTAGCGGGAGTGCAGAGACCCAGTACTTC. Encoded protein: CASSQGSSGSAETQYF.